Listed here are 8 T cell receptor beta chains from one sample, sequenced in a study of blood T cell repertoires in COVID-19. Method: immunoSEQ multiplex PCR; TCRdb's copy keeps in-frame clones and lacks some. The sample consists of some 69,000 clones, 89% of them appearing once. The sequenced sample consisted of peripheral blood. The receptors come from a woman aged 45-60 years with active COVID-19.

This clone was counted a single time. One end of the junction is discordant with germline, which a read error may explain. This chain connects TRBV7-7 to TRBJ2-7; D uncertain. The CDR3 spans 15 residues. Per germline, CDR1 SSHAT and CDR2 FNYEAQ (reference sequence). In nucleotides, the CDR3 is TGTGCTAGCAGCTTAATTCTGCTAACCCCCTACGAGCAGTACTTC. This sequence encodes CASSLILLTPYEQYF. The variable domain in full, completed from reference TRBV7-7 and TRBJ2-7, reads GAGVSQSPRYKVTKRGQDVTLRCDPISSHATLYWYQQALGQGPEFLTYFNYEAQPDKSGLPSDRFSAERPEGSISTLTIQRTEQRDSAMYRCASSLILLTPYEQYFGPGTRLTVT.

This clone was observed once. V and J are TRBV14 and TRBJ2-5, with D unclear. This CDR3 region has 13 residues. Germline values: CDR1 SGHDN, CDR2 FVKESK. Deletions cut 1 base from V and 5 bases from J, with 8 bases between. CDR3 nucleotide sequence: TGTGCCAGCAGCCAAGTATTTGTCGAGACCCAGTACTTC. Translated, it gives CASSQVFVETQYF.

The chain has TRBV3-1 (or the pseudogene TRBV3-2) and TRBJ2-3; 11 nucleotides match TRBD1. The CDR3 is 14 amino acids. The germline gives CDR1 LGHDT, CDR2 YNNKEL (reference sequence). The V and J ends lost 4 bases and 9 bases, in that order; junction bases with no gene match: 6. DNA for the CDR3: TGTGCCAGCAGCCCGGGACAGGGGGTTGGCACGCAGTATTTT. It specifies CASSPGQGVGTQYF.

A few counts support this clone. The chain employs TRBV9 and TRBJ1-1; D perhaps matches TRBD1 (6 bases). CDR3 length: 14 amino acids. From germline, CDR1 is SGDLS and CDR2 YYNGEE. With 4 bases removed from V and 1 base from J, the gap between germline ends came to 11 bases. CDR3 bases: TGTGCCAGCAGCCCCCAGGGACAGAACACTGAAGCTTTCTTT. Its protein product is CASSPQGQNTEAFF.

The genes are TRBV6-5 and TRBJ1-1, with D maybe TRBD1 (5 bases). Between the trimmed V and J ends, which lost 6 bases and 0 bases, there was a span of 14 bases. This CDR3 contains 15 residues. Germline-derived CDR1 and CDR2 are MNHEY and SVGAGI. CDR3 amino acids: CASRPRDSMNTEAFF. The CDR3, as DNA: TGTGCCAGCAGACCCCGCGACAGCATGAACACTGAAGCTTTCTTT.

CDR3 DNA sequence: TGTGCCAGCAGCCACACGGACACCTGGGCCTACGAGCAGTACTTC. Its protein is CASSHTDTWAYEQYF. The chain couples TRBV7-9 to TRBJ2-7; D is possibly TRBD1 (5 bases). V dropped 5 bases and J dropped 2 bases, with 16 bases sitting between them. The CDR3 totals 15 residues. From germline, CDR1 is SEHNR and CDR2 FQNEAQ (reference sequence). Full variable domain (outside the CDR3, taken from reference TRBV7-9 and TRBJ2-7): DTGVSQNPRHKITKRGQNVTFRCDPISEHNRLYWYRQTLGQGPEFLTYFQNEAQLEKSRLLSDRFSAERPKGSFSTLEIQRTEQGDSAMYLCASSHTDTWAYEQYFGPGTRLTVT.

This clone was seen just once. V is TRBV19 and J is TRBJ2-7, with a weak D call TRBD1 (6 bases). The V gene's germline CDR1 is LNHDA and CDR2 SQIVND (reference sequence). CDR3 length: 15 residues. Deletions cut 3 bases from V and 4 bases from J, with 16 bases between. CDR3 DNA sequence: TGTGCCAGTAGTATTGTTGGCAGGGGCCCATACGAGCAGTACTTC. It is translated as CASSIVGRGPYEQYF.

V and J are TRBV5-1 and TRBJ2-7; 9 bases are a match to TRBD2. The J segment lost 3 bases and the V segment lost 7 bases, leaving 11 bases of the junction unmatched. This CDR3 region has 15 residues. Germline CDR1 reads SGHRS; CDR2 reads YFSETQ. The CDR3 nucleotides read TGCGCCAGCGGCGGAGGGGCTAGCGGGATCTACGAGCAGTACTTC. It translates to CASGGGASGIYEQYF.